This is a list of T cell receptor beta chains from one sample in a study of T-cell memory formation after mild COVID-19. TCRdb used MiXCR to reprocess the 5' RACE reads, holding one entry per CDR3 protein. The sample contains about 240,000 distinct CDR3 sequences, approximately 9% of which appear only once. Material for sequencing was PBMCs or a T cell subset sorted from them (not recorded which). The receptors stem from a man aged 18 to 35 who had mild COVID-19 (a few samples of this study predate the infection). Cell type and time point are not known. Both conserved end residues are part of each CDR3. D genes are given only for firm matches. Size tells how often a clone was seen (once, few, many) or the class of an expanded clone, and some rows leave it out.

j_call | clone_size | v_call | d_call | cdr3_nt | cdr3_aa
TRBJ2-2 | - | TRBV4-2 | - | TGTGCCAGCAGCCAACAGAAGGGGGCCGGGGAGCTGTTTTTT | CASSQQKGAGELFF
TRBJ1-1 | few | TRBV12-3/TRBV12-4 | - | TGTGCCAGCAGTTTCAGCGGTGGGGACGCTGAAGCTTTCTTT | CASSFSGGDAEAFF
TRBJ1-4 | few | TRBV28 | - | TGTGCCAGCAGCTCGAGTGGTGAAAAACTGTTTTTT | CASSSSGEKLFF
TRBJ2-5 | - | TRBV24-1 | - | TGTGCCACCAGGCTCGGAGCGGGAGAGACCCAGTACTTC | CATRLGAGETQYF
TRBJ2-3 | - | TRBV10-1 | - | TGCGCCAGCAGTACCGGGACTTCTAGCACAGATACGCAGTATTTT | CASSTGTSSTDTQYF
TRBJ1-6 | many | TRBV27 | TRBD1 | TGTGCCAGCAGTCTGGGGAGGGACAGAAGTAATTCACCCCTCCACTTT | CASSLGRDRSNSPLHF
TRBJ1-5 | - | TRBV7-9 | - | TGTGCCAGCAGCTTAGGAGGGGGGGGCAATCAGCCCCAGCATTTT | CASSLGGGGNQPQHF
TRBJ2-7 | few | TRBV5-1 | - | TGCGCCAGCAGACGGGATTCACCTGACGAGCAGTACTTC | CASRRDSPDEQYF
TRBJ1-2 | - | TRBV6-5 | - | TGTGCCAGCAGTTACAGATCTCGGGGGGATTATGGCTACACCTTC | CASSYRSRGDYGYTF
TRBJ1-1 | - | TRBV6-2/TRBV6-3 | - | TGTGCCAGCAGCCCATCTTTGGGCACTGAAGCTTTCTTT | CASSPSLGTEAFF
TRBJ1-2 | few | TRBV3-1 | - | TGTGCCAGCAGCCAAGGGACAGCATATGGCTACACCTTC | CASSQGTAYGYTF
TRBJ2-7 | few | TRBV7-2 | - | TGTGCCAGCAGCTCGAGGGGGGGCCCGGACGAGCAGTACTTC | CASSSRGGPDEQYF
TRBJ2-1 | - | TRBV6-5 | - | TGTGCCACCTCGAGGGGGGGGGATGAGCAGTTCTTC | CATSRGGDEQFF
TRBJ1-1 | - | TRBV13 | - | TGTGCCAGCAGCACAGAAGACTCCTGGGCTGAAGCTTTCTTT | CASSTEDSWAEAFF
TRBJ2-5 | many | TRBV5-1 | - | TGCGCCAGCAGCACCGGTCGTATTGGGGTGGAGACCCAGTACTTC | CASSTGRIGVETQYF
TRBJ1-2 | few | TRBV6-2/TRBV6-3 | - | TGTGCCAGCACCTTCCGCGGATCCCCCTATGGCTACACCTTC | CASTFRGSPYGYTF
TRBJ2-2 | - | TRBV12-3/TRBV12-4 | - | TGTGCCAGCAGACCGGGGGGCCTCCCCGGGGAGCTGTTTTTT | CASRPGGLPGELFF
TRBJ2-3 | many | TRBV29-1 | - | TGCAGCGTTATTACCCGACCGCTCACAGATACGCAGTATTTT | CSVITRPLTDTQYF
TRBJ2-5 | many | TRBV5-1 | TRBD2 | TGCGCCAGCAGCTTTTCTAGCGGGGGGACTTTGGAGACCCAGTACTTC | CASSFSSGGTLETQYF
TRBJ1-2 | - | TRBV6-2/TRBV6-3 | TRBD1 | TGTGCCAGCAGTCAGGGGGCTGGTGGCTACACCTTC | CASSQGAGGYTF
TRBJ1-1 | few | TRBV10-3 | - | TGTGCCATCAGCTCAGGGGAGAACACTGAAGCTTTCTTT | CAISSGENTEAFF
TRBJ2-3 | - | TRBV4-1 | TRBD2 | TGCGCCAGCAGCCAAAACCCGTCTAGCGGGGCAACAGATACGCAGTATTTT | CASSQNPSSGATDTQYF
TRBJ2-5 | few | TRBV9 | - | TGTGCCAGCAGCACCTCGGACGGGATCTCTACGGTAACCCAGTACTTC | CASSTSDGISTVTQYF
TRBJ1-1 | - | TRBV27 | - | TGTGCCAGCAGTTTATACGGGCAGGTCGATGGCACTGAAGCTTTCTTT | CASSLYGQVDGTEAFF
TRBJ2-3 | few | TRBV5-1 | TRBD1 | TGCGCCAGCTTGGGGACAGGGGCGGATACGCAGTATTTT | CASLGTGADTQYF
TRBJ2-7 | few | TRBV4-1 | - | TGCGCCAGCAGCCACTCACTGTCCGAGCAGTACTTC | CASSHSLSEQYF
TRBJ2-7 | - | TRBV10-3 | TRBD1 | TGTGCCATCAGTGCACAAGCCGGAGACAGGGGATACGAGCAGTACTTC | CAISAQAGDRGYEQYF
TRBJ1-4 | - | TRBV10-3 | - | TGTGCCATCCAAGGACGGGAGGGTGAAAAACTGTTTTTT | CAIQGREGEKLFF
TRBJ2-3 | few | TRBV6-2/TRBV6-3 | - | TGTGCCAGCAGGGAGACCTTGGGGCCAGATACGCAGTATTTT | CASRETLGPDTQYF
TRBJ2-5 | few | TRBV7-2 | - | TGTGCCAGCACTCCTCCGGGCCCCGGGGGTCGGGAGACCCAGTACTTC | CASTPPGPGGRETQYF
TRBJ1-2 | - | TRBV12-3/TRBV12-4 | - | TGTGCCAGCAGTTTAGCCGGGCTCTTTGTCTACACCTTC | CASSLAGLFVYTF
TRBJ1-3 | many | TRBV20-1 | - | TGCAGTGCTAGAGACCCCGGAAACACCATATATTTT | CSARDPGNTIYF
TRBJ1-5 | few | TRBV15 | - | TGTGCCACCAGCAGAGCTAGGTCACGTTTTAGCAATCAGCCCCAGCATTTT | CATSRARSRFSNQPQHF
TRBJ2-7 | many | TRBV2 | - | TGTGCCAGCAAATCCGGGGCTAACTCCTACGAGCAGTACTTC | CASKSGANSYEQYF
TRBJ1-4 | few | TRBV7-9 | - | TGTGCCAGCAGCTTTGACAGGATCCTTCCATTCAATGAAAAACTGTTTTTT | CASSFDRILPFNEKLFF
TRBJ1-1 | few | TRBV4-2 | - | TGTGCCAGCAGCCAAAAACAGGGTGGCGATACTGAAGCTTTCTTT | CASSQKQGGDTEAFF
TRBJ2-5 | - | TRBV20-1 | - | TGCAGTGCTAGGGGGACGATTGAGGAGACCCAGTACTTC | CSARGTIEETQYF
TRBJ2-3 | many | TRBV7-3 | TRBD2 | TGTGCCAGCAGCTTAAATTCCCGGGGGGTGAGAGATACGCAGTATTTT | CASSLNSRGVRDTQYF
TRBJ1-4 | few | TRBV4-1 | TRBD1 | TGCGCCAGCAGCCGGACAGGGCAGCATGAAAAACTGTTTTTT | CASSRTGQHEKLFF
TRBJ2-1 | few | TRBV20-1 | - | TGCAGTGCTAGAGATCAAGGGATTGAGCAGTTCTTC | CSARDQGIEQFF
TRBJ2-7 | - | TRBV6-2/TRBV6-3 | - | TGTGCCAGCAGTTACGGACTTCCCTACGAGCAGTACTTC | CASSYGLPYEQYF
TRBJ1-3 | few | TRBV7-2 | - | TGTGCCAGCAGCCCGCGGTTGTGGGGCTCTGGAAACACCATATATTTT | CASSPRLWGSGNTIYF
TRBJ1-3 | - | TRBV18 | - | TGTGCCAGCTCACCTATCGGGTCCGCACAAGGAAACACCATATATTTT | CASSPIGSAQGNTIYF
TRBJ2-7 | - | TRBV7-2 | - | TGTGCCAGCAGCTTAACTCGGACAGACGTGGGCGAGCAGTACTTC | CASSLTRTDVGEQYF
TRBJ1-1 | - | TRBV7-2 | - | TGTGCCAGCAGCTTAATTGCAGGCTTCGATACTGAAGCTTTCTTT | CASSLIAGFDTEAFF
TRBJ1-2 | - | TRBV20-1 | - | TGCAGTGCCAGCGTAGGGTTCGGGGGCTATGGCTACACCTTC | CSASVGFGGYGYTF
TRBJ1-5 | - | TRBV7-2 | TRBD1 | TGTGCCAGCAGCTTAGGACAGGGTGTACAGCCCCAGCATTTT | CASSLGQGVQPQHF
TRBJ2-3 | few | TRBV7-2 | - | TGTGCCAGCAGCGGGGAAAGTCGGGATACGCAGTATTTT | CASSGESRDTQYF
TRBJ2-5 | few | TRBV6-6 | - | TGTGCCAGCAGTTACTCCGCTCGCCTGAAAGGACAGAGGGAGACCCAGTACTTC | CASSYSARLKGQRETQYF
TRBJ1-1 | many | TRBV12-3/TRBV12-4 | - | TGTGCCAGCAGCTCCCAGGAGAACACTGAAGCTTTCTTT | CASSSQENTEAFF
TRBJ1-2 | few | TRBV20-1 | - | TGCAGTGCTAGTGATGAGATTTTCCAGGGAGGCTACACCTTC | CSASDEIFQGGYTF
TRBJ2-3 | many | TRBV5-1 | - | TGCGCCAGCAGCACAGGTGGGGGAGATACGCAGTATTTT | CASSTGGGDTQYF
TRBJ2-3 | few | TRBV6-2/TRBV6-3 | - | TGTGCCAGCAGTTACTGGGGAAGGGGCAGCACAGATACGCAGTATTTT | CASSYWGRGSTDTQYF